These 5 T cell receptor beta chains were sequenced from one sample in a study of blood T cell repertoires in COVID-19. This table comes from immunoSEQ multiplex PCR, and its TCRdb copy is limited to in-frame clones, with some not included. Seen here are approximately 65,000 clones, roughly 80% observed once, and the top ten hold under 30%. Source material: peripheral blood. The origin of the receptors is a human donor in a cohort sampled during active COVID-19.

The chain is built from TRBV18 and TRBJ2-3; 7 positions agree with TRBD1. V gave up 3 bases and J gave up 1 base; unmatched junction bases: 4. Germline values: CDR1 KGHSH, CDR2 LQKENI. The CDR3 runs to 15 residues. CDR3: CASSPRQGGTDTQYF. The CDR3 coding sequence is TGTGCCAGCTCACCGCGACAGGGAGGCACAGATACGCAGTATTTT.

The DNA of the CDR3 is TGTGCCAGTAGTATAGCGCAGAAAATGAACACTGAAGCTTTCTTT. Translating it yields CASSIAQKMNTEAFF. V usage is TRBV19 and J usage is TRBJ1-1, with unresolved D. The V end was cut by 1 base, the J end by 0 bases, with 9 bases between. CDR3 length equals 15 residues. Germline CDR1 LNHDA, CDR2 SQIVND (reference sequence).

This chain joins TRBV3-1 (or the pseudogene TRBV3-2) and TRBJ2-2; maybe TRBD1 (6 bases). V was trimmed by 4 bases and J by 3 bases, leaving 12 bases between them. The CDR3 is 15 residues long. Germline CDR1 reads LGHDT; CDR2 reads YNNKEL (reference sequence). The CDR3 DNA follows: TGTGCCAGCAGCCCCCGGGCAGGGGACACCGGGGAGCTGTTTTTT. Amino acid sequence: CASSPRAGDTGELFF.

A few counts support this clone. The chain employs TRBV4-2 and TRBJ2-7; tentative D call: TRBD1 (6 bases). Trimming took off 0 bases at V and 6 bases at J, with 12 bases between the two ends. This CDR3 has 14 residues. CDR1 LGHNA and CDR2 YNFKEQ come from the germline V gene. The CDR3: CASSQETGIGEQYF. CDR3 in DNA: TGTGCCAGCAGCCAAGAAACAGGGATAGGCGAGCAGTACTTC.

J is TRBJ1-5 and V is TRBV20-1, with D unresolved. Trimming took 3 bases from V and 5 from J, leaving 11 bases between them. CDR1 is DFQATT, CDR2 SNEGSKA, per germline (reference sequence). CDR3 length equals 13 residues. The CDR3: CSASVDIYQPQHF. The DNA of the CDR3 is TGCAGTGCTAGTGTCGACATATATCAGCCCCAGCATTTT.